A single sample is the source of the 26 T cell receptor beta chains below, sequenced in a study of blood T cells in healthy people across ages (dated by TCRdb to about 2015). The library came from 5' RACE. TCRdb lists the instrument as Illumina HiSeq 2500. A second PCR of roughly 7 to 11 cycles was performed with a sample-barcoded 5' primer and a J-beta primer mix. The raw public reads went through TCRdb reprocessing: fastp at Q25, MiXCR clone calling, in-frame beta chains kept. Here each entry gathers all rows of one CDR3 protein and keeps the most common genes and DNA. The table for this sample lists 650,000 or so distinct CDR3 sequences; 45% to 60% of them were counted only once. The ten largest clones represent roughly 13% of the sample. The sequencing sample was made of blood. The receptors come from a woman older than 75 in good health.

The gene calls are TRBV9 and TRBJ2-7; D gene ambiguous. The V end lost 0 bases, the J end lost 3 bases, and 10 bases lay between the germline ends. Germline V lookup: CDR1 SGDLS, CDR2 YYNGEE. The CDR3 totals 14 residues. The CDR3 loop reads CASSVGNSSYEQYF. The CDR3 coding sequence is TGTGCCAGCAGCGTAGGGAATAGCAGCTACGAGCAGTACTTC.

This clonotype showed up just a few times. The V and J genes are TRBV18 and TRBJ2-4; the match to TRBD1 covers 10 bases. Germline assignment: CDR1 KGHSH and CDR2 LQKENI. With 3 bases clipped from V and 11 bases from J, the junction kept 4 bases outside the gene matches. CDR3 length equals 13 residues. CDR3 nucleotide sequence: TGTGCCAGCTCACCCCTGACAGGGGGCTTTCAGTACTTC. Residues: CASSPLTGGFQYF.

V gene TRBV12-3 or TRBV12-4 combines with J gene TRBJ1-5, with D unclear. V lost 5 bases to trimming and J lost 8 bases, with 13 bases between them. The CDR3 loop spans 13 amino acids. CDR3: CASSPIATKPQHF. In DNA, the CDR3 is TGTGCCAGCAGTCCAATCGCGACAAAGCCCCAGCATTTT.

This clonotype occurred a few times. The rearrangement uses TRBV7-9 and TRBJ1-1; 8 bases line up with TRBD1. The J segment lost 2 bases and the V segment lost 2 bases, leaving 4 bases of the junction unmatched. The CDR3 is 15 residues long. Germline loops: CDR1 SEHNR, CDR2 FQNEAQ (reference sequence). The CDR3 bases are TGTGCCAGCAGCTTATCGACAGGGGCCAACACTGAAGCTTTCTTT. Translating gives CASSLSTGANTEAFF.

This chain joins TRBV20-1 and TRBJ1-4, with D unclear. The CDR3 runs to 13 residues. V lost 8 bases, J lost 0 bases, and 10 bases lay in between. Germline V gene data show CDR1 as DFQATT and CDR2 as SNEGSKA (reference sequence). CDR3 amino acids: CSFQIATNEKLFF. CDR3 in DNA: TGCAGTTTCCAGATTGCAACTAATGAAAAACTGTTTTTT.

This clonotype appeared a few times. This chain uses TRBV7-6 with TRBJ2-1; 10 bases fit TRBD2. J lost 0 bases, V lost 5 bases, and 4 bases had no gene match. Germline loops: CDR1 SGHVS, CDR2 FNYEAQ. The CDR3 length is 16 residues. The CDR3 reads CASSRSGGSSYNEQFF. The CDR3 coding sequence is TGTGCCAGCAGCCGTAGCGGGGGGTCCTCCTACAATGAGCAGTTCTTC.

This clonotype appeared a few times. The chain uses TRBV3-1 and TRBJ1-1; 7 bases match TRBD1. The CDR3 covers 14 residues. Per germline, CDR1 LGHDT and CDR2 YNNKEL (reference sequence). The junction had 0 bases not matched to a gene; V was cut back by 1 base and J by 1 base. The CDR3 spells CASSQGTGNTEAFF. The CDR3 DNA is TGTGCCAGCAGCCAAGGGACAGGGAACACTGAAGCTTTCTTT. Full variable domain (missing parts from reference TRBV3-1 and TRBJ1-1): DTAVSQTPKYLVTQMGNDKSIKCEQNLGHDTMYWYKQDSKKFLKIMFSYNNKELIINETVPNRFSPKSPDKAHLNLHINSLELGDSAVYFCASSQGTGNTEAFFGQGTRLTVV.

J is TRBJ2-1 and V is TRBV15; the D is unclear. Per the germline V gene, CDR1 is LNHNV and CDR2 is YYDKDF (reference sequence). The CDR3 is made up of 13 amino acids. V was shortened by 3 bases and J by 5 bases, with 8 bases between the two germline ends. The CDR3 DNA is TGTGCCACCAGCAGGGACCAAAACAATGAGCAGTTCTTC. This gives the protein CATSRDQNNEQFF.

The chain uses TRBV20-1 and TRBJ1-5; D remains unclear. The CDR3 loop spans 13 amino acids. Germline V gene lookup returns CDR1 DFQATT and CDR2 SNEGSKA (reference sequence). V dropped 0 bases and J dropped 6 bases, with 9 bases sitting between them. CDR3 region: CSARDFGSQPQHF. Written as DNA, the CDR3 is TGCAGTGCTAGAGATTTTGGCAGTCAGCCCCAGCATTTT.

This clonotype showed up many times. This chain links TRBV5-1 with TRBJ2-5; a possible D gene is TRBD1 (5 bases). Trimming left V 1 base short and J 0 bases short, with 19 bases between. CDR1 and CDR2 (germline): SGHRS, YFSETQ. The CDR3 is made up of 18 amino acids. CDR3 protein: CASSLTTAEQVNQETQYF. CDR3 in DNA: TGCGCCAGCAGCTTGACAACGGCCGAACAGGTCAACCAAGAGACCCAGTACTTC.

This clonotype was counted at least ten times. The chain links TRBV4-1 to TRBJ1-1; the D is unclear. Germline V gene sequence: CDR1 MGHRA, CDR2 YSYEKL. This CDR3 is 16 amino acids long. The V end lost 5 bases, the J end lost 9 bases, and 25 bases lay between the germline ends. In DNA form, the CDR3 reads TGCGCCAGCAGCACGCCTATACCTGGCGAGGATAATAAAGCTTTCTTT. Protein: CASSTPIPGEDNKAFF.

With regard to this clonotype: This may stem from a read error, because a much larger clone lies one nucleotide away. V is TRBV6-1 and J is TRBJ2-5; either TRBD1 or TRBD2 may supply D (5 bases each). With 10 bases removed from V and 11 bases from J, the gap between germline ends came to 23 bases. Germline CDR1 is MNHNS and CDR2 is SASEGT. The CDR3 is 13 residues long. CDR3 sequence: CATEGPLSNEQYF. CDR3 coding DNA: TGTGCCACCGAGGGGCCCCTTAGCAATGAGCAGTACTTC.

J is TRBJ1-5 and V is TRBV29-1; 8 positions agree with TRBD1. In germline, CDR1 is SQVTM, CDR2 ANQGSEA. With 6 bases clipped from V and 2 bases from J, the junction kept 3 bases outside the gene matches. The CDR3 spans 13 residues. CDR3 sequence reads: CSVGGQGNQPQHF. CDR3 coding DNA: TGCAGCGTCGGGGGACAGGGCAATCAGCCCCAGCATTTT.

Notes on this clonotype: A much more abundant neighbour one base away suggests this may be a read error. This CDR3 reads CASRLGGTGRFDEQFF. The CDR3 DNA reads TGTGCCAGCAGGTTAGGCGGGACAGGACGGTTCGATGAGCAGTTCTTC. The V and J genes are TRBV12-3 or TRBV12-4 and TRBJ2-1, with 8 bases that match TRBD1. The CDR3 has 16 residues.

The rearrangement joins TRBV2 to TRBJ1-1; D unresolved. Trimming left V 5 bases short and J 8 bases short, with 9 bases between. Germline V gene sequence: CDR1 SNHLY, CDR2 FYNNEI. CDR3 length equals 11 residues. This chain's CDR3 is CASSLKIEAFF. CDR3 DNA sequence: TGTGCCAGCAGTCTCAAAATCGAAGCTTTCTTT.

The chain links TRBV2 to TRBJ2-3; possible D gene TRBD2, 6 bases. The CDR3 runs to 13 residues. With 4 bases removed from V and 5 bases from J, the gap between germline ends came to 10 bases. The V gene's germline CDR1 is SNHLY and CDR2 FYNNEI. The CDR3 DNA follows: TGTGCCAGCAGTGCGGAGCGGGTAGATACGCAGTATTTT. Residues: CASSAERVDTQYF.

The CDR3, as DNA: TGTGCCAGCAGCTTAAACCCGACAGGCAATCAGCCCCAGCATTTT. Its translation: CASSLNPTGNQPQHF. V gene TRBV11-2 combines with J gene TRBJ1-5; D might be TRBD1 (5 bases). The CDR3 runs 15 residues. The germline gives CDR1 SGHAT, CDR2 FQNNGV. Trimming cost V 2 bases and J 2 bases, with 10 bases left between them.

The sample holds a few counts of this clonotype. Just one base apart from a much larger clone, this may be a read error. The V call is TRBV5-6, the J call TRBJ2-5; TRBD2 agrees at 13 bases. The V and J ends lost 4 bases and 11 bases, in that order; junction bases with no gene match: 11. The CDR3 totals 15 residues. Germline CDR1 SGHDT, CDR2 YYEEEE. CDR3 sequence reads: CASSVGLAGEDEQYF. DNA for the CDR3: TGTGCCAGCAGCGTCGGACTAGCGGGAGAAGATGAGCAGTACTTC.

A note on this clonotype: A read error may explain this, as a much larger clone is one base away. Here the CDR3 DNA reads TGCGCCAGCAACCCGAAACAGGGGGGGAACACTGAAGCTTTCTTT. This sequence encodes CASNPKQGGNTEAFF. J is TRBJ1-1 and V is TRBV5-1, with 8 bases aligning to TRBD1. The CDR3 loop spans 15 amino acids. With V trimmed by 6 bases and J by 1 base, 8 bases remained unmatched. Germline values: CDR1 SGHRS, CDR2 YFSETQ.

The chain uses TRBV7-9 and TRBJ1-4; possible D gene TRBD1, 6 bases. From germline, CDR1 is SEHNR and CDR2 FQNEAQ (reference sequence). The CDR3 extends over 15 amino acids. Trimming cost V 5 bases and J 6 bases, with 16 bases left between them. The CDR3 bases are TGTGCCAGCAGCGACGACAGGCTACGGGATGAAAAACTGTTTTTT. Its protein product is CASSDDRLRDEKLFF.

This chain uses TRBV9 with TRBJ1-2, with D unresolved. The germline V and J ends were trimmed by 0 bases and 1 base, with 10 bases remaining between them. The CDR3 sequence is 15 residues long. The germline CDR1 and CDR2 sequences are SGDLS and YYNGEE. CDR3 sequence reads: CASSVEAGSNYGYTF. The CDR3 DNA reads TGTGCCAGCAGCGTAGAAGCAGGCAGTAACTATGGCTACACCTTC.

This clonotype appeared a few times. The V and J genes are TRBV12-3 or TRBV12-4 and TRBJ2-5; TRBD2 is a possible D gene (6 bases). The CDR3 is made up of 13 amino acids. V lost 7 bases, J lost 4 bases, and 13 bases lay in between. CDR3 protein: CASTRDFRETQYF. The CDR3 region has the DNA TGTGCCAGCACCAGGGACTTCCGAGAGACCCAGTACTTC.

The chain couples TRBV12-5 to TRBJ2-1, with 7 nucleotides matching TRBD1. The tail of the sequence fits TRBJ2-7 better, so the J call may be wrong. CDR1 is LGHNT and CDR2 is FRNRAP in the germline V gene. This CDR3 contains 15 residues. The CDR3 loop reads CASGLEGAIRNEQYF. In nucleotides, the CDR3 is TGTGCTAGTGGTTTGGAGGGGGCGATCCGGAATGAGCAGTACTTC.

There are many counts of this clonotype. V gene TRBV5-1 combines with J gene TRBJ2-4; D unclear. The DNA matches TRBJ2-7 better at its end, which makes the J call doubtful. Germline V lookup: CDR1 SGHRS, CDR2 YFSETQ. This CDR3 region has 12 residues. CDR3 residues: CASSLDIYEQYF. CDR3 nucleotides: TGCGCCAGCAGCTTGGACATTTACGAGCAGTACTTC.

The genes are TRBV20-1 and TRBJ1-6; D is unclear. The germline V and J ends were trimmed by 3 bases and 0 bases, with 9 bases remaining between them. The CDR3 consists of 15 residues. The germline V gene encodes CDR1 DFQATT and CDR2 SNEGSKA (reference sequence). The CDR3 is CSASEPSSYNSPLHF. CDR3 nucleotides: TGCAGTGCTAGTGAGCCGAGCTCCTATAATTCACCCCTCCACTTT.

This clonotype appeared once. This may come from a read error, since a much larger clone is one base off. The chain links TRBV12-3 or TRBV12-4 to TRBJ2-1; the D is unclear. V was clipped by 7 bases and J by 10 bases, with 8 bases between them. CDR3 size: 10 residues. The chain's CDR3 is CASTQWEQFF. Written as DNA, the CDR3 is TGTGCCAGCACCCAGTGGGAGCAGTTCTTC.